Listed below are T cell receptor beta chains from one sample, sequenced in a study of blood T cell repertoires in COVID-19. Profiling relied on immunoSEQ multiplex PCR, and the TCRdb table lists in-frame clones only, not all of them. The repertoire consists of 180,000 or so clones, with 85% to 90% occurring once and the leading ten covering 1.5% to 2%. Sequences were obtained from peripheral blood. These receptors all stem from a young man with active or convalescent COVID-19. Each CDR3 is given with its conserved first and last residue. The order of the fields is D gene, J gene, clone size, V gene, CDR3 DNA, CDR3 protein. A D gene is named only where the DNA matches it firmly. Part of the rows lack a size; the others show once, few, many or a class for expanded clones.

NA,TRBJ1-5,NA,TRBV11-2,TGTGCCAGCAGTTCAACAGGGAAGTCCAATCAGCCCCAGCATTTT,CASSSTGKSNQPQHF
NA,TRBJ2-7,NA,TRBV18,TGTGCCAGCTCATCAGACTACGAGCAGTACTTC,CASSSDYEQYF
TRBD1,TRBJ1-3,NA,TRBV7-6,TGTGCCAGCAGCTCAGGGACAGGGGGGTTCGGAAACACCATATATTTT,CASSSGTGGFGNTIYF
NA,TRBJ1-2,NA,TRBV5-4,TGTGCCAGCAGCGACAAGAGGGTAAACTATGGCTACACCTTC,CASSDKRVNYGYTF
NA,TRBJ1-2,NA,TRBV27,TGTGCCAGCAGTTTATTTGGCCCAGGGGCAGGGATTGGCTACACCTTC,CASSLFGPGAGIGYTF
NA,TRBJ2-1,NA,TRBV6-2/TRBV6-3,TGTGCCAGCAGTTACTCCAGGGTTCGGAATGAGCAGTTCTTC,CASSYSRVRNEQFF
TRBD1,TRBJ1-5,NA,TRBV19,TGTGCCAGTAGTAGAGACAGGGAACAGCCCCAGCATTTT,CASSRDREQPQHF
NA,TRBJ1-3,NA,TRBV11-2,TGTGCCAGTACCCCACAGTTCGGAGGGTACGCGGGAAACACCATATATTTT,CASTPQFGGYAGNTIYF
TRBD2,TRBJ2-5,NA,TRBV5-3,TGTGCCCTCGGGGCTAGCGGGCCACAGGTGGAAGAGACCCAGTACTTC,CALGASGPQVEETQYF
TRBD1,TRBJ1-1,NA,TRBV5-1,TGCGCCAGCAGCCCGACGGACAGGGGAGGAACTGAAGCTTTCTTT,CASSPTDRGGTEAFF
TRBD2,TRBJ2-1,NA,TRBV7-8,TGTGCCAGCAGCTCGGACAGGCTAGCGGGAGTAGACAATGAGCAGTTCTTC,CASSSDRLAGVDNEQFF
TRBD2,TRBJ2-5,NA,TRBV6-2/TRBV6-3,TGTGCCAGCAGTTACACAGGACTAGCTTACGAGACCCAGTACTTC,CASSYTGLAYETQYF
NA,TRBJ2-2,few,TRBV30,TGTGCCTGGAGTGAACGGGGTTACACCGGGGAGCTGTTTTTT,CAWSERGYTGELFF
TRBD1,TRBJ1-1,NA,TRBV5-1,TGCGCCAGCAGCTTGACCCTCACAGGGGACAACACTGAAGCTTTCTTT,CASSLTLTGDNTEAFF
NA,TRBJ2-7,few,TRBV6-5,TGTGCCAGCAGTCCGCGAACCGGCGAGCAGTACTTC,CASSPRTGEQYF
NA,TRBJ1-1,few,TRBV29-1,TGCAGCGCCGCAGGGAAAGTCACTGAAGCTTTCTTT,CSAAGKVTEAFF
TRBD2,TRBJ2-7,NA,TRBV15,TGTGCCACCAGCAGGGGAGGACTAGCGGCTTCCTACGAGCAGTACTTC,CATSRGGLAASYEQYF
NA,TRBJ1-5,NA,TRBV19,TGTGCCAGTAGTTTTCGGAACACAGGATCTGGTCAGCCCCAGCATTTT,CASSFRNTGSGQPQHF
NA,TRBJ1-6,NA,TRBV28,TGTGCCAGCAGTTCGGGGTCTGTTTCACCCCTCCACTTT,CASSSGSVSPLHF
NA,TRBJ1-2,NA,TRBV6-5,TGTGCCAGCACCAAAAGGGGTGAAGATTTCTATGGCTACACCTTC,CASTKRGEDFYGYTF
NA,TRBJ2-7,NA,TRBV6-1,TGTGCCAGCAGTGAATTTGGGGCGTACGAGCAGTACTTC,CASSEFGAYEQYF
TRBD2,TRBJ2-1,NA,TRBV7-2,TGTGCCAGCAGCTCCTCGGGACTAGCGGTAGGGGGGGAGCAGTTCTTC,CASSSSGLAVGGEQFF
NA,TRBJ1-2,NA,TRBV19,TGTGCCAGTAGTACGACAGTATATGGCTACACCTTC,CASSTTVYGYTF
NA,TRBJ1-3,few,TRBV15,TGTGCCACCAGCAGAGATCAGGGTACTGGAAACACCATATATTTT,CATSRDQGTGNTIYF
NA,TRBJ1-5,few,TRBV2,TGTGCCAGCAGTGAATGGGGACTACGCAATCAGCCCCAGCATTTT,CASSEWGLRNQPQHF
TRBD1,TRBJ1-2,few,TRBV5-6,TGTGCCAGCAGGAAGGGACAGTCTAACTATGGCTACACCTTC,CASRKGQSNYGYTF
TRBD1,TRBJ2-7,NA,TRBV7-9,TGTGCCAGCAGCCGCTACCGACAGGGACCCTCCTACGAGCAGTACTTC,CASSRYRQGPSYEQYF
TRBD2,TRBJ2-3,NA,TRBV7-8,TGTGCCAGCAGCAAAGGCCATAGCGGGAGTTTTGGAGATACGCAGTATTTT,CASSKGHSGSFGDTQYF
TRBD1,TRBJ1-4,NA,TRBV19,TGTGCCAGTAGAGGGACAGCCGGGTGGGAAAAACTGTTTTTT,CASRGTAGWEKLFF
TRBD2,TRBJ2-3,NA,TRBV5-5,TGTGCCAGCAGCCTCGAGCGGGGGGCGGGCACAGATACGCAGTATTTT,CASSLERGAGTDTQYF
TRBD1,TRBJ1-5,NA,TRBV7-8,TGTGCCAGCAGCCAGGGGGCAGTTCCCAATCAGCCCCAGCATTTT,CASSQGAVPNQPQHF
TRBD1,TRBJ2-5,once,TRBV18,TGTGCCAGCTCACAGACAGGGTATCGTCGAGAGACCCAGTACTTC,CASSQTGYRRETQYF
TRBD1,TRBJ1-1,NA,TRBV5-1,TGCGCCAGCAGCTTGGCCCCGACAGGGCAGAACACTGAAGCTTTCTTT,CASSLAPTGQNTEAFF
TRBD2,TRBJ2-3,once,TRBV5-4,TGTGCCAGCAGCCTTTTTAGCGGGAGGCCGACCACAGATACGCAGTATTTT,CASSLFSGRPTTDTQYF
NA,TRBJ2-7,once,TRBV18,TGTGCCAGCTCACCGGGAGAGGGCGAGCAGTACTTC,CASSPGEGEQYF
TRBD1,TRBJ2-3,NA,TRBV5-4,TGTGCCAGCAGCCCCCGGACAGGCCCAGATACGCAGTATTTT,CASSPRTGPDTQYF
TRBD1,TRBJ2-7,few,TRBV25-1,TGTGCCAGCAGCGGACAGGGGGCGAGGGAGCAGTACTTC,CASSGQGAREQYF
NA,TRBJ1-1,NA,TRBV12-3/TRBV12-4,TGTGCCAGCAGTCCTACAGTGAACACTGAAGCTTTCTTT,CASSPTVNTEAFF
NA,TRBJ1-1,once,TRBV7-9,TGTGCCAGCAGCGAGAAGAACACTGAAGCTTTCTTT,CASSEKNTEAFF
NA,TRBJ2-3,NA,TRBV7-9,TGTGCCAGCAGCTTAGCACTACGGTCAATAGATACGCAGTATTTT,CASSLALRSIDTQYF
TRBD2,TRBJ2-2,NA,TRBV10-3,TGTGCCATCAGGGGACTAGCGGGTATCGGGGAGCTGTTTTTT,CAIRGLAGIGELFF
NA,TRBJ2-5,NA,TRBV2,TGTGCCAGCAGCTCGGAGACCCAAGAGACCCAGTACTTC,CASSSETQETQYF
TRBD1,TRBJ2-1,NA,TRBV30,TGTGCCTGGAGTGACGCGGACAGGGGGCAACTCTTC,CAWSDADRGQLF
NA,TRBJ1-1,once,TRBV19,TGTGCCACCGGGGGGGACACTGAAGCTTTCTTT,CATGGDTEAFF
TRBD1,TRBJ2-7,once,TRBV6-5,TGTGCCAGCAGTTACTCAGACGGACAGGGCCTGCTCGAGCAGTACTTC,CASSYSDGQGLLEQYF
NA,TRBJ1-2,NA,TRBV5-1,TGCGCCAGCAGTTCGCAGCCGGAGAATAAGTATGGCTACACCTTC,CASSSQPENKYGYTF
NA,TRBJ1-1,NA,TRBV6-5,TGTGCCAGCAGTTTAGACAGCTGGAACACTGAAGCTTTCTTT,CASSLDSWNTEAFF
TRBD2,TRBJ2-7,NA,TRBV2,TGTGCCAGCATCCTGGGGGTAGCGGGAGGGCCCCACTTC,CASILGVAGGPHF
NA,TRBJ2-5,NA,TRBV18,TGTGCCAGCTCACCAAGGCAGGGAGGAGAAGAGACCCAGTACTTC,CASSPRQGGEETQYF
NA,TRBJ1-5,once,TRBV7-2,TGTGCCAGCAGCCCGGACTTTAATCAGCCCCAGCATTTT,CASSPDFNQPQHF
NA,TRBJ2-2,NA,TRBV13,TGTGCCAGCAGCCTCCAGGGTAGGAGGGCGACCGGGGAGCTGTTTTTT,CASSLQGRRATGELFF